Following are 19 T cell receptor beta chains from one sample sequenced in a study of T cell responses to AZD1222 COVID-19 vaccine. Some clones are missing from TCRdb's copy, which holds only in-frame ones; the method was immunoSEQ multiplex PCR. The sample includes 150,000 to 200,000 clones, about 90% of them seen just once. The sample in question was peripheral blood, obtained 28 days after the second AZD1222 dose. Receptors originate from an adult who received the AZD1222 COVID-19 vaccine.

A few counts support this clone. The gene calls are TRBV7-2 and TRBJ2-7; the match to TRBD2 covers 8 bases. Germline V gene lookup returns CDR1 SGHTA and CDR2 FQGNSA. The V gene end was trimmed by 2 bases and the J gene end by 4 bases; junction bases not matched to a gene: 7. This CDR3 spans 15 amino acids. Here the CDR3 reads CASSLLTGGSYEQYF. CDR3 sequence (DNA): TGTGCCAGCAGCTTACTTACGGGGGGGTCTTACGAGCAGTACTTC.

The gene calls are TRBV6-6 and TRBJ2-7; TRBD2 agrees at 8 bases. Per the germline V gene, CDR1 is MNHNY and CDR2 is SVGAGI (reference sequence). The CDR3 has 15 residues. J lost 2 bases, V lost 4 bases, and 7 bases had no gene match. The CDR3 reads CASSLQGLGAYEQYF. CDR3 DNA sequence: TGTGCCAGCAGTTTACAGGGACTAGGGGCCTACGAGCAGTACTTC.

This clone was counted a single time. The chain uses TRBV2 and TRBJ1-1; D perhaps matches TRBD1 (6 bases). Germline V gene lookup returns CDR1 SNHLY and CDR2 FYNNEI. V lost 10 bases and J lost 4, with 16 bases in between. The CDR3 sequence is 13 residues long. CDR3 bases: TGTGCCACTGAGGGGGGATTGGGCACTGAAGCTTTCTTT. Amino acid sequence: CATEGGLGTEAFF.

The table lists this clone with a few counts. The chain recombines TRBV18 with TRBJ1-1; TRBD1 is a possible D gene (6 bases). The CDR3 is 16 amino acids. Germline V CDR1 and CDR2: KGHSH, LQKENI. The germline V and J ends were trimmed by 6 bases and 3 bases, with 20 bases remaining between them. The CDR3, as DNA: TGTGCCAGCTCCCGATGGACAACTAGGGGGGACACTGAAGCTTTCTTT. This translates into CASSRWTTRGDTEAFF.

V gene TRBV2 combines with J gene TRBJ1-6; TRBD1 matches at 10 bases. CDR1 is SNHLY, CDR2 FYNNEI, per germline. V was pared by 7 bases and J by 9 bases, with 6 bases of the junction left unmatched. The CDR3 is 14 residues long. CDR3 DNA sequence: TGTGCCAGCAACACGGGACAGGGGACTTCACCCCTCCACTTT. This gives the protein CASNTGQGTSPLHF.

The chain joins TRBV11-2 to TRBJ2-5; 9 bases map to TRBD1. CDR1 and CDR2 (germline): SGHAT, FQNNGV. The CDR3 extends over 15 amino acids. V lost 5 bases and J lost 2; bases outside the gene matches: 6. This CDR3 reads CASSPPDRGQETQYF. CDR3 bases: TGTGCCAGCAGCCCTCCCGACAGGGGGCAAGAGACCCAGTACTTC.

This chain links TRBV7-9 with TRBJ1-1, with no clear D. This CDR3 spans 13 amino acids. Deletions cut 4 bases from V and 0 bases from J, with 6 bases between. Germline CDR1 reads SEHNR; CDR2 reads FQNEAQ (reference sequence). This CDR3 is CASSSWMNTEAFF. The CDR3 DNA is TGTGCCAGCAGCTCTTGGATGAACACTGAAGCTTTCTTT.

This rearrangement joins TRBV5-5 to TRBJ2-5, with 11 nucleotides matching TRBD1. The germline CDR1 and CDR2 sequences are SGHKS and YYEKEE (reference sequence). This CDR3 is 15 amino acids long. The V and J ends lost 4 bases and 4 bases, in that order; junction bases with no gene match: 6. The CDR3 region is CASSPWTGGRETQYF. CDR3 nucleotides: TGTGCCAGCAGCCCCTGGACAGGGGGCAGAGAGACCCAGTACTTC.

CDR3: CSVLGGQGTDTQYF. The CDR3 region has the DNA TGCAGCGTCCTGGGGGGACAGGGCACAGATACGCAGTATTTT. The rearrangement uses TRBV29-1 and TRBJ2-3; 8 bases line up with TRBD1. Germline-derived CDR1 and CDR2 are SQVTM and ANQGSEA. The V and J ends lost 6 bases and 1 base, in that order; junction bases with no gene match: 6. The CDR3 has 14 residues.

This chain links TRBV6-5 with TRBJ2-7; 10 nucleotides match TRBD1. Unmatched junction bases numbered 4, after V lost 2 bases and J lost 6 bases. The germline gives CDR1 MNHEY, CDR2 SVGAGI. This CDR3 has 14 amino acids. CDR3 sequence: CASSYLGQGGEQYF. CDR3 coding DNA: TGTGCCAGCAGTTACCTCGGACAGGGGGGCGAGCAGTACTTC.

This chain connects TRBV10-3 to TRBJ1-1, with 7 bases lining up with TRBD1. J was trimmed by 1 base and V by 6 bases; bases with no gene match: 5. Germline V lookup: CDR1 ENHRY, CDR2 SYGVKD. The length of the CDR3 is 14 residues. The DNA for the CDR3 is TGTGCCATCAGGCGACAGGGCCAGAACACTGAAGCTTTCTTT. Translated: CAIRRQGQNTEAFF.

V gene TRBV6-5 combines with J gene TRBJ1-1, with unresolved D. V was shortened by 6 bases and J by 4 bases, with 12 bases between the two germline ends. The CDR3 is 13 amino acids. From germline, CDR1 is MNHEY and CDR2 SVGAGI. CDR3 sequence reads: CASSPVEATEAFF. The CDR3 bases are TGTGCCAGCAGCCCGGTCGAGGCCACTGAAGCTTTCTTT.

The CDR3, as DNA: TGTGCCATCGGGGGGACGGGGAACACTGAAGCTTTCTTT. Its protein is CAIGGTGNTEAFF. The chain joins TRBV10-3 to TRBJ1-1, with D possibly TRBD1 on 5 matching bases. The length of the CDR3 is 13 residues. Per the germline V gene, CDR1 is ENHRY and CDR2 is SYGVKD. Trimming took off 8 bases at V and 1 base at J, with 11 bases between the two ends.

The V gene is TRBV9, the J gene TRBJ2-1, with 9 nucleotides matching TRBD2. This CDR3 is 17 amino acids long. Per germline, CDR1 SGDLS and CDR2 YYNGEE. The J segment lost 1 base and the V segment lost 3 bases, leaving 8 bases of the junction unmatched. The CDR3 region is CASSEGGTSRSYNEQFF. CDR3 DNA: TGTGCCAGCAGCGAGGGGGGGACTAGCCGGTCCTACAATGAGCAGTTCTTC.

The CDR3 nucleotides read TGTGCCAGCACCCCACAGACTGAAGCTTTCTTT. Its translation: CASTPQTEAFF. The V gene is TRBV12-3 or TRBV12-4, the J gene TRBJ1-1; D is ambiguous. The V end was cut by 7 bases, the J end by 5 bases, with 8 bases between. CDR3 size: 11 residues.

This chain connects TRBV20-1 to TRBJ2-3; perhaps D is TRBD1 or TRBD2 (5 bases each). This CDR3 has 11 amino acids. Trimming shortened V by 3 bases and J by 11 bases, and 12 bases separated the two germline ends. In germline, CDR1 is DFQATT, CDR2 SNEGSKA (reference sequence). The CDR3 loop is CSASSGRVQYF. DNA for the CDR3: TGCAGTGCTAGTTCGGGACGAGTGCAGTATTTT.

This CDR3 reads CASRRGANTGELFF. In DNA, the CDR3 is TGCGCCAGCAGACGAGGGGCGAACACCGGGGAGCTGTTTTTT. The rearrangement joins TRBV10-1 to TRBJ2-2; D may match TRBD1 or TRBD2 (5 bases each). CDR1 is WNHNN and CDR2 is SYGVQD in the germline V gene (reference sequence). The V end was cut by 6 bases, the J end by 0 bases, with 8 bases between. The CDR3 contains 14 residues.

This chain uses TRBV5-6 with TRBJ1-1; D perhaps matches TRBD1 (5 bases). The CDR3 is 15 residues long. V was clipped by 4 bases and J by 2 bases, with 15 bases between them. Germline V gene lookup returns CDR1 SGHDT and CDR2 YYEEEE. CDR3 nucleotides: TGTGCCAGCAGCCGGACACCACTATTAAACACTGAAGCTTTCTTT. Translated: CASSRTPLLNTEAFF. Full variable domain (missing parts from reference TRBV5-6 and TRBJ1-1): DAGVTQSPTHLIKTRGQQVTLRCSPKSGHDTVSWYQQALGQGPQFIFQYYEEEERQRGNFPDRFSGHQFPNYSSELNVNALLLGDSALYLCASSRTPLLNTEAFFGQGTRLTVV.

The chain joins TRBV27 to TRBJ1-1; no clear D. Trimming shortened V by 1 base and J by 5 bases, and 11 bases separated the two germline ends. Germline-derived CDR1 and CDR2 are MNHEY and SMNVEV (reference sequence). CDR3 length: 14 amino acids. The CDR3 DNA follows: TGTGCCAGCAGTTTATTGCAAGGGAAGACTGAAGCTTTCTTT. Its protein product is CASSLLQGKTEAFF.